This is a list of T cell receptor beta chains from one sample in a study of response to subunit inactivated influenza vaccine. TCRdb independently ran MiXCR on the RT-PCR reads; one entry per CDR3 protein. Among about 800,000 distinct CDR3 sequences listed, 21% were seen once. Sequenced here: PBMCs from blood, sampled about 5 days after vaccination. The receptors derive from a man aged 45-65 years who received an inactivated influenza vaccine. The CDR3 runs from the conserved cysteine through the conserved F or W. A D gene is named only where the DNA matches it firmly. Expanded clones are given a class, and other clones once, few, many or no size at all.

clone size	D gene	V gene	J gene	CDR3 protein	CDR3 DNA
.	TRBD1	TRBV29-1	TRBJ2-7	CSVEELGQGGYEQYF	TGCAGCGTTGAAGAACTTGGACAGGGTGGGTACGAGCAGTACTTC
few	TRBD1	TRBV6-1	TRBJ1-1	CASRGTATLNTEAFF	TGTGCCAGCAGAGGGACAGCGACTTTGAACACTGAAGCTTTCTTT
.	TRBD2	TRBV7-9	TRBJ2-5	CASTDGLAETQYF	TGTGCCAGCACCGACGGACTAGCGGAGACCCAGTACTTC
.	.	TRBV20-1	TRBJ1-4	CSARKIVNEKLFF	TGCAGTGCAAGGAAAATAGTTAATGAAAAACTGTTTTTT
few	TRBD2	TRBV7-8	TRBJ2-1	CASRAGTSGVNEQFF	TGTGCCAGCAGGGCCGGGACTAGCGGGGTCAATGAGCAGTTCTTC
.	.	TRBV28	TRBJ2-7	CASSQTRGAGGFYEQYF	TGTGCCAGCAGCCAAACGAGGGGGGCAGGGGGTTTTTACGAGCAGTACTTC
.	.	TRBV11-2	TRBJ2-5	CASSLDPRFQETQYF	TGTGCCAGCAGCTTAGATCCACGATTCCAAGAGACCCAGTACTTC
.	.	TRBV5-6	TRBJ2-1	CASSLEGSSSPYNEQFF	TGTGCCAGCAGCTTGGAAGGGAGTAGTTCGCCCTACAATGAGCAGTTCTTC
.	.	TRBV12-3/TRBV12-4	TRBJ1-2	CASSLRRGEPRPYGYTF	TGTGCCAGCAGTTTAAGGAGAGGGGAGCCGCGGCCCTATGGCTACACCTTC
few	TRBD1	TRBV11-2	TRBJ2-5	CASSVERQGHQYF	TGTGCCAGCAGCGTGGAAAGACAGGGCCATCAGTACTTC
few	.	TRBV20-1	TRBJ2-4	CSASIRLLAKNIQYF	TGCAGTGCTAGCATTCGGCTATTAGCCAAAAACATTCAGTACTTC
.	TRBD2	TRBV11-2	TRBJ2-2	CASSLVFGRLAGVNGELFF	TGTGCCAGCAGCTTAGTTTTCGGGAGGTTAGCGGGAGTGAACGGGGAGCTGTTTTTT
many	TRBD2	TRBV7-2	TRBJ2-5	CASSLTSGGTQETQYF	TGTGCCAGCAGCTTAACTAGCGGGGGGACTCAAGAGACCCAGTACTTC
few	TRBD2	TRBV6-2/TRBV6-3	TRBJ2-4	CASSYSSGKLAKNIQYF	TGTGCCAGCAGTTACTCGAGCGGGAAACTAGCCAAAAACATTCAGTACTTC
.	TRBD2	TRBV20-1	TRBJ2-5	CSERLAAQETQYF	TGCAGTGAAAGACTAGCGGCGCAAGAGACCCAGTACTTC
few	TRBD2	TRBV7-2	TRBJ2-1	CASSLLAGGYEQFF	TGTGCCAGCAGCTTACTAGCGGGAGGGTATGAGCAGTTCTTC
few	.	TRBV12-3/TRBV12-4	TRBJ2-3	CASRADSTDTQYF	TGTGCCAGCAGGGCGGATTCCACAGATACGCAGTATTTT
few	.	TRBV2	TRBJ1-4	CASSDLGGNEKLFF	TGTGCCAGCAGTGACTTGGGCGGTAATGAAAAACTGTTTTTT
.	TRBD1	TRBV5-1	TRBJ1-2	CASAETGIHGYTF	TGCGCCAGCGCCGAGACAGGGATCCATGGCTACACCTTC
few	TRBD2	TRBV28	TRBJ2-1	CASSFIAGGWRVNEQFF	TGTGCCAGCAGTTTCATTGCGGGAGGTTGGAGGGTGAATGAGCAGTTCTTC
many	TRBD1	TRBV20-1	TRBJ1-5	CSALDRVDQPQHF	TGCAGTGCTTTGGACAGGGTGGATCAGCCCCAGCATTTT
.	TRBD2	TRBV10-1	TRBJ2-1	CASSPRGGPIGEQFF	TGCGCCAGCAGTCCACGGGGGGGCCCGATCGGTGAGCAGTTCTTC